This TCR beta chain was observed in a study of blood T cell repertoires in COVID-19. V lost 7 bases and J 1 base, leaving 10 bases between the germline ends. The CDR3 spans 12 residues. Germline CDR1 SQVTM, CDR2 ANQGSEA. This table comes from immunoSEQ multiplex PCR, and its TCRdb copy is limited to in-frame clones, with some not included. The table records roughly 150,000 clones, around 90% of them present only once. This TCR was sampled from a woman aged 40 to 50 who had been exposed to COVID-19. The chain combines TRBV29-1 with TRBJ1-2; perhaps TRBD1 as D (6 bases). The sequenced sample consisted of PBMCs or T cells enriched from blood (not recorded which). CDR3 nucleotide sequence: TGCAGCGCCGAGGGGGATAACTATGGCTACACCTTC. Encoded protein: CSAEGDNYGYTF.